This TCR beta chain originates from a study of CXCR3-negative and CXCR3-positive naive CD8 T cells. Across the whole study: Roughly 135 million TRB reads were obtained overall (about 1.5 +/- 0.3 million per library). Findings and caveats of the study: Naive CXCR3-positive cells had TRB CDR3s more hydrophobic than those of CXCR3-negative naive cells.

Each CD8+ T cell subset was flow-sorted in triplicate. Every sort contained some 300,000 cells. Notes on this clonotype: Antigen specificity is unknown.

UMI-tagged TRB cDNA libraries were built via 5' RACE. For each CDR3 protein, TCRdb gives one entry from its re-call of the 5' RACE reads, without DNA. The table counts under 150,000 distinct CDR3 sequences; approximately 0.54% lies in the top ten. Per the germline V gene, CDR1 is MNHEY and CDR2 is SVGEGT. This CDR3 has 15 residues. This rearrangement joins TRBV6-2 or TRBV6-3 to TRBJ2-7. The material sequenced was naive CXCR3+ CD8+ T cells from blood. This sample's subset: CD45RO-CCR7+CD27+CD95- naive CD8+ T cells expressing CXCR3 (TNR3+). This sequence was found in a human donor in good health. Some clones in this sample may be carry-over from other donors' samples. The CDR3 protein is CASSYSTGFSYEQYF.